These 6 T cell receptor beta chains were all obtained from the same sample, sequenced in a study of cytomegalovirus exposure and HLA in healthy donors (dated by TCRdb to about 2017). Library method: the immunoSEQ multiplex PCR assay. A mixture of 60 forward primers for TCR Vbeta segments and 13 reverse primers for TCR Jbeta segments was used in the multiplex PCR. This immuneACCESS table, as held by TCRdb, lists in-frame sequences with V and J called but not all clones. Of the missing ones, under half trace to an unresolved V gene in checked studies; the others have no known cause. The sample table records 150,000 to 200,000 clones; around four fifths of these occur just once. Around 13% of the sample is taken by the ten largest. Material for sequencing was PBMCs. The source is a woman in her forties or fifties in good health and CMV-seropositive.

This clone was picked up a small number of times. The rearrangement links TRBV5-1 to TRBJ2-2; 8 bases fit TRBD2. The length of the CDR3 is 16 residues. Germline V gene lookup returns CDR1 SGHRS and CDR2 YFSETQ. Trimming cost V 6 bases and J 1 base; bases outside gene matches: 8. CDR3 sequence: CASKQRGPQNTGELFF. The CDR3 coding sequence is TGCGCCAGCAAGCAGCGGGGGCCCCAGAACACCGGGGAGCTGTTTTTT.

The count of this clone is one. DNA of the CDR3: TGTGCCAGCAGCCAAGTGGAGGGAAAATCCTACAATGAGCAGTTCTTC. Residues: CASSQVEGKSYNEQFF. V usage is TRBV14 and J usage is TRBJ2-1; a possible D gene is TRBD2 (6 bases). The CDR3 covers 16 residues. With 1 base removed from V and 1 base from J, the gap between germline ends came to 11 bases. The germline CDR1 and CDR2 sequences are SGHDN and FVKESK.

The rearrangement uses TRBV27 and TRBJ1-2; 8 bases match TRBD1. The CDR3 has 14 residues. V lost 4 bases, J lost 5 bases, and 6 bases stayed unmatched. Germline V gene sequence: CDR1 MNHEY, CDR2 SMNVEV (reference sequence). CDR3 amino acids: CASSSMDRAYGYTF. In nucleotides, the CDR3 is TGTGCCAGCAGTTCTATGGACAGGGCATATGGCTACACCTTC.

The chain couples TRBV7-9 to TRBJ2-7; 9 bases line up with TRBD1. Germline assignment: CDR1 SEHNR and CDR2 FQNEAQ (reference sequence). The ends lost 1 base at V and 2 bases at J; junction bases unmatched: 3. This CDR3 is 15 amino acids long. CDR3 loop: CASSLGGQGAYEQYF. CDR3 nucleotides: TGTGCCAGCAGCTTAGGGGGACAGGGAGCCTACGAGCAGTACTTC.

This chain connects TRBV4-1 to TRBJ2-3, with D unresolved. The V gene's germline CDR1 is MGHRA and CDR2 YSYEKL. The germline V and J ends were trimmed by 2 bases and 3 bases, with 15 bases remaining between them. This CDR3 contains 16 residues. The CDR3, as DNA: TGCGCCAGCAGCCAATTCGGAGTTGACGGGACAGATACGCAGTATTTT. Its protein is CASSQFGVDGTDTQYF.

The CDR3 sequence is CASSPVGRSGEQYF. The CDR3 region has the DNA TGTGCCAGCAGCCCGGTCGGAAGGTCCGGGGAGCAGTACTTC. V and J are TRBV5-6 and TRBJ2-7; D call uncertain. Germline values: CDR1 SGHDT, CDR2 YYEEEE. V lost 4 bases and J lost 7, with 18 bases in between. The length of the CDR3 is 14 residues.